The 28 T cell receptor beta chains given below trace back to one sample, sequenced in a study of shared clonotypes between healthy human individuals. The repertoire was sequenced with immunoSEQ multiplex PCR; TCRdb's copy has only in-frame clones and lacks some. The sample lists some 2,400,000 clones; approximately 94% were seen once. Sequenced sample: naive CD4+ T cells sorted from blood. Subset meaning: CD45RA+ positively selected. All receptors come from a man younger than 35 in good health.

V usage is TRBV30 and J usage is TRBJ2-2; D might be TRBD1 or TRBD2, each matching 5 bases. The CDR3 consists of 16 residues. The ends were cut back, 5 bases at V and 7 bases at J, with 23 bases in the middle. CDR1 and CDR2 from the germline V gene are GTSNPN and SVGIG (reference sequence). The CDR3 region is CAWGTQTSGSSGELFF. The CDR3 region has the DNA TGTGCCTGGGGTACTCAGACTTCAGGGAGTAGCGGGGAGCTGTTTTTT.

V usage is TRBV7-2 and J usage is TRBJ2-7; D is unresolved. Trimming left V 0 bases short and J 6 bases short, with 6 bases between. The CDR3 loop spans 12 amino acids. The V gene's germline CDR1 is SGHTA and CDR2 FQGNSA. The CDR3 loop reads CASSLAVSEQYF. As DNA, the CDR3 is TGTGCCAGCAGCTTAGCGGTCTCCGAGCAGTACTTC.

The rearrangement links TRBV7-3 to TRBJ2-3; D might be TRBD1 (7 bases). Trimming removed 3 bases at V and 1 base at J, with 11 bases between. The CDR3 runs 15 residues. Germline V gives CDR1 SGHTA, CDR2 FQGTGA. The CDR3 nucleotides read TGTGCCAGCAGCTTCAGGGGGGCCGGCACAGATACGCAGTATTTT. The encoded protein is CASSFRGAGTDTQYF.

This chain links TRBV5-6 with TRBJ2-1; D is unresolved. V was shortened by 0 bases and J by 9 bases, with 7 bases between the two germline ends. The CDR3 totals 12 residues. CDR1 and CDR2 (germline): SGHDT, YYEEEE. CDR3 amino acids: CASSLVVGEQFF. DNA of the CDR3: TGTGCCAGCAGCTTGGTAGTCGGTGAGCAGTTCTTC.

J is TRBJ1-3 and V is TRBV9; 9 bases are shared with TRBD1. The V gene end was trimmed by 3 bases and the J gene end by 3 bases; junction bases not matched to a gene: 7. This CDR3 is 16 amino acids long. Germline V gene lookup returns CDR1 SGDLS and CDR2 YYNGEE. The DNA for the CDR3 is TGTGCCAGCAGCGCAAGACAGGGGGGCGGTGGAAACACCATATATTTT. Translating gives CASSARQGGGGNTIYF.

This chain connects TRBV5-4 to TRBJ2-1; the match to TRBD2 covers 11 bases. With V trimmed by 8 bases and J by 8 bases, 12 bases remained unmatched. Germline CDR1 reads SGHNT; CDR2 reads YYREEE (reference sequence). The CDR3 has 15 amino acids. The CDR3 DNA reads TGTGCCAGTGCGAGGGGGACTAGCGGCGGATATGAGCAGTTCTTC. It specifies CASARGTSGGYEQFF.

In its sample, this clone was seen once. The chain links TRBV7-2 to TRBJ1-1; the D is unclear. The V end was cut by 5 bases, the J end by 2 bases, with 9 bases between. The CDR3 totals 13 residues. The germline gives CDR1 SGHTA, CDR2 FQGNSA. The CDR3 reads CASSLNINTEAFF. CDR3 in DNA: TGTGCCAGCAGCCTCAACATAAACACTGAAGCTTTCTTT.

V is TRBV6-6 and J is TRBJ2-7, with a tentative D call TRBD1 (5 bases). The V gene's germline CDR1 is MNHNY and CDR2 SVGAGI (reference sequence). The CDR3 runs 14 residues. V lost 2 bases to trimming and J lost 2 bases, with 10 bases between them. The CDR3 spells CASSYRSGTYEQYF. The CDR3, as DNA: TGTGCCAGCAGTTACCGGTCAGGGACCTACGAGCAGTACTTC.

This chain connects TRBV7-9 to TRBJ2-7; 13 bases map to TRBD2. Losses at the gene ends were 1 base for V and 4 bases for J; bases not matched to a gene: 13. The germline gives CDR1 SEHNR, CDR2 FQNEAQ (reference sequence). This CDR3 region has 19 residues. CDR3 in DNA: TGTGCCAGCAGCTTAGGGGTGGGCAGGACTAGCGGGAGAGAGTACGAGCAGTACTTC. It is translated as CASSLGVGRTSGREYEQYF.

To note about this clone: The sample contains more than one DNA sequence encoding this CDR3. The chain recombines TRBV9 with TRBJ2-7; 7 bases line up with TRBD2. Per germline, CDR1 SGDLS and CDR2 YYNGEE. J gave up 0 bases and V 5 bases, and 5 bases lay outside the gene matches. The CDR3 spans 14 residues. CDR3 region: CASSPSGTSYEQYF. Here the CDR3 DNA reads TGTGCCAGCAGTCCTAGCGGTACCTCCTACGAGCAGTACTTC.

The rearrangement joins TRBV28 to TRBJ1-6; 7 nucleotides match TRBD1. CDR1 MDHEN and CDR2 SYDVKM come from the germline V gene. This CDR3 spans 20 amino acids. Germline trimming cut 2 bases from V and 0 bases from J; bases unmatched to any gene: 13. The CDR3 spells CASSLGDRAYLSSYNSPLHF. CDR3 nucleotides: TGTGCCAGCAGTTTAGGAGACAGGGCCTATCTAAGCTCCTATAATTCACCCCTCCACTTT.

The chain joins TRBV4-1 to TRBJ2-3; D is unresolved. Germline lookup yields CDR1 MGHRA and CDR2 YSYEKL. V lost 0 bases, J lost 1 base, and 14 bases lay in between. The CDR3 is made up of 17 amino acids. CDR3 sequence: CASSQDWFSRGTDTQYF. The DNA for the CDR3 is TGCGCCAGCAGCCAAGATTGGTTCAGCAGAGGCACAGATACGCAGTATTTT.

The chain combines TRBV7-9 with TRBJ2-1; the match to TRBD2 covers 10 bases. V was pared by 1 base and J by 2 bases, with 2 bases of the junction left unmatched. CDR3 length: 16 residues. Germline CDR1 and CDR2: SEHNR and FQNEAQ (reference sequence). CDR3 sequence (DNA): TGTGCCAGCAGCTTAGGTGGGACTAGCGCCTACAATGAGCAGTTCTTC. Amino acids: CASSLGGTSAYNEQFF.

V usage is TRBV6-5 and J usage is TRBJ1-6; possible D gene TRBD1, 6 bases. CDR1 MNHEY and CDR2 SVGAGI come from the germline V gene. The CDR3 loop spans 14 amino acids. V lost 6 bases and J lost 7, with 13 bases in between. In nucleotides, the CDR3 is TGTGCCAGCAGCCAAACAGGGACAAATTCACCCCTCCACTTT. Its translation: CASSQTGTNSPLHF.

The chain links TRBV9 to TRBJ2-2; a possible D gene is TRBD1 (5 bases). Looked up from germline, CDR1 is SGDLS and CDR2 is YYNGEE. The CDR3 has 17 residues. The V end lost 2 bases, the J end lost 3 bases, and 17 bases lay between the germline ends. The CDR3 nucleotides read TGTGCCAGCAGCGTTGGCCCCAGGGTCGGAGACACCGGGGAGCTGTTTTTT. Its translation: CASSVGPRVGDTGELFF.

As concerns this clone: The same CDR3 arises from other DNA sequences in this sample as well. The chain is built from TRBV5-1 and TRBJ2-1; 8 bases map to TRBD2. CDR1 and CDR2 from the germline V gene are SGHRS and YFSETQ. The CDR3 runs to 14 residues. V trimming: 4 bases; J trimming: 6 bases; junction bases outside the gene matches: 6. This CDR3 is CASSPGTSSNEQFF. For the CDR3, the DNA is TGCGCCAGCAGCCCCGGGACTAGTTCCAATGAGCAGTTCTTC.

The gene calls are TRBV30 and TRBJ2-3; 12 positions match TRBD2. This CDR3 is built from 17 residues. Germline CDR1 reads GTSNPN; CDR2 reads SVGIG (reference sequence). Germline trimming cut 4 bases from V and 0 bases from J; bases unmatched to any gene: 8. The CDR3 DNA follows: TGTGCCTGGAAAGGACTAGCGGGGCCTTCTAGCACAGATACGCAGTATTTT. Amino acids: CAWKGLAGPSSTDTQYF.

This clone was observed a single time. CDR3 sequence (DNA): TGTGCCAGCAGCAAAGGGGGGGCCATGAACACTGAAGCTTTCTTT. This sequence encodes CASSKGGAMNTEAFF. The chain recombines TRBV9 with TRBJ1-1, with D maybe TRBD1 (6 bases). The V end was cut by 4 bases, the J end by 0 bases, with 13 bases between. Germline values: CDR1 SGDLS, CDR2 YYNGEE. The CDR3 extends over 15 amino acids.

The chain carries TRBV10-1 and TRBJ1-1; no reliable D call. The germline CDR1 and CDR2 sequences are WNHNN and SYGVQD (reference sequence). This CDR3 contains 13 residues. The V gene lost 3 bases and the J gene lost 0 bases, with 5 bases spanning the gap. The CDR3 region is CASSDQMNTEAFF. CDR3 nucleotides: TGCGCCAGCAGTGATCAAATGAACACTGAAGCTTTCTTT.

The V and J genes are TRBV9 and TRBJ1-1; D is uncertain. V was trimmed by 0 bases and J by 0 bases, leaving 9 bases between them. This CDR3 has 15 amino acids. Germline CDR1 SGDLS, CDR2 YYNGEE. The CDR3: CASSVVPEVNTEAFF. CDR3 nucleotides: TGTGCCAGCAGCGTAGTTCCAGAGGTGAACACTGAAGCTTTCTTT. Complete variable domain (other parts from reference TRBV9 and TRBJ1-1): DSGVTQTPKHLITATGQRVTLRCSPRSGDLSVYWYQQSLDQGLQFLIQYYNGEERAKGNILERFSAQQFPDLHSELNLSSLELGDSALYFCASSVVPEVNTEAFFGQGTRLTVV.

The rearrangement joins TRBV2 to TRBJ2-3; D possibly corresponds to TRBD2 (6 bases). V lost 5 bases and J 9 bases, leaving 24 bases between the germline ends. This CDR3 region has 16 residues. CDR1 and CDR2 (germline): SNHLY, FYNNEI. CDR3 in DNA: TGTGCCAGCAGTATCGAACCGGGACTGGTGATGGGAACGCAGTATTTT. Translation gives CASSIEPGLVMGTQYF.

Here the CDR3 reads CASSRGGQNTEAFF. The CDR3 nucleotides are TGTGCCAGCAGCCGAGGGGGCCAGAACACTGAAGCTTTCTTT. This chain links TRBV7-9 with TRBJ1-1; TRBD1 agrees at 7 bases. J was trimmed by 1 base and V by 5 bases; bases with no gene match: 4. CDR1 is SEHNR, CDR2 FQNEAQ, per germline (reference sequence). The CDR3 totals 14 residues.

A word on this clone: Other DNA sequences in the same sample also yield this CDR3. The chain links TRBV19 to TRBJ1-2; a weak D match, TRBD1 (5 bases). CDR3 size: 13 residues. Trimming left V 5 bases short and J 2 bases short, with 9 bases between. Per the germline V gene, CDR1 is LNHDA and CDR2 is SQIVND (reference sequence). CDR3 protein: CASSLGPNYGYTF. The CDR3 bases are TGTGCCAGTAGTCTGGGACCCAACTATGGCTACACCTTC.

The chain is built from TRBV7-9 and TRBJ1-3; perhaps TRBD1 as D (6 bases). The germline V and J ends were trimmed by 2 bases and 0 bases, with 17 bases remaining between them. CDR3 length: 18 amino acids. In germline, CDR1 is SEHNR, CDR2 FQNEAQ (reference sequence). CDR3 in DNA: TGTGCCAGCAGCTTAAGGGGGACGGGAACTAGCTCTGGAAACACCATATATTTT. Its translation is CASSLRGTGTSSGNTIYF.

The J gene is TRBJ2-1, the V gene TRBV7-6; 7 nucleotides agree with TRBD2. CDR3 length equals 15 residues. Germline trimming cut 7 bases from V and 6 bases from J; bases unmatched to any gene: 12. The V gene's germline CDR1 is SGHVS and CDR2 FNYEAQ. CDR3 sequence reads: CASTIQASGGNEQFF. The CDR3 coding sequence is TGTGCCAGCACTATCCAGGCTAGCGGCGGCAATGAGCAGTTCTTC.

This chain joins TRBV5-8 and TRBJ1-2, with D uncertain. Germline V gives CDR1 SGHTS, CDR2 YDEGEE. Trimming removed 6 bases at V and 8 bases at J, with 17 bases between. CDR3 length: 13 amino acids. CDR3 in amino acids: CASTSVEGRGYTF. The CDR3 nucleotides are TGTGCCAGCACCTCCGTGGAGGGTCGAGGCTACACCTTC.

CDR3: CASSSFRDSTNEKLFF. Written as DNA, the CDR3 is TGTGCCAGCTCATCGTTCCGGGACAGCACTAATGAAAAACTGTTTTTT. The chain combines TRBV18 with TRBJ1-4; TRBD1 aligns across 7 bases. V lost 5 bases and J lost 2; bases outside the gene matches: 8. The CDR3 has 16 residues. CDR1 and CDR2 from the germline V gene are KGHSH and LQKENI.

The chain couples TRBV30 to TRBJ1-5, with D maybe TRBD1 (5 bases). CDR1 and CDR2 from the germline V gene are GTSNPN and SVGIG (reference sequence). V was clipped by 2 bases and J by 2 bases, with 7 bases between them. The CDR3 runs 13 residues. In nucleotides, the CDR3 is TGTGCCTGGAGTAAACAGGGCAATCAGCCCCAGCATTTT. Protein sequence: CAWSKQGNQPQHF. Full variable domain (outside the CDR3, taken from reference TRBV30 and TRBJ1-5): SQTIHQWPATLVQPVGSPLSLECTVEGTSNPNLYWYRQAAGRGLQLLFYSVGIGQISSEVPQNLSASRPQDRQFILSSKKLLLSDSGFYLCAWSKQGNQPQHFGDGTRLSIL.